The 25 T cell receptor beta chains listed next were all sequenced from one sample in a study of blood T cell repertoires in COVID-19. Libraries were prepared by immunoSEQ multiplex PCR; TCRdb keeps only in-frame clonotypes and omits some of them. The sample shows 150,000 to 200,000 clones, 80% to 90% of them seen only once. Sequenced sample: peripheral blood. Receptor source: a human donor in a cohort sampled during active COVID-19.

The chain uses TRBV4-3 and TRBJ2-1; D is possibly TRBD2 (5 bases). The CDR3 extends over 13 amino acids. Between the trimmed V and J ends, which lost 4 bases and 7 bases, there was a span of 11 bases. Germline CDR1 is LGHNA and CDR2 is YSLEER. The CDR3, as DNA: TGCGCCAGCAGCCCTCAACCGGGAAATGAGCAGTTCTTC. Residues: CASSPQPGNEQFF.

In DNA form, the CDR3 reads TGCGCCAGCAACGGGACAGGGGGCTACGAGCAGTACTTC. This gives the protein CASNGTGGYEQYF. The chain couples TRBV5-1 to TRBJ2-7, with 11 positions matching TRBD1. Trimming removed 6 bases from V and 3 bases from J; junction bases left unmatched: 2. The CDR3 length is 13 residues. Looked up from germline, CDR1 is SGHRS and CDR2 is YFSETQ.

This clone appeared once. The chain combines TRBV19 with TRBJ2-7; the match to TRBD2 covers 14 bases. There are 16 residues in the CDR3. CDR1 and CDR2 from the germline V gene are LNHDA and SQIVND (reference sequence). V shed 9 bases, J shed 3 bases, and the junction held 10 bases outside the gene matches. CDR3 protein: CASGTSGSWRLYEQYF. The CDR3 DNA reads TGTGCCAGCGGGACTAGCGGGAGTTGGAGGCTCTACGAGCAGTACTTC.

This clone has at least ten counts. The V and J genes are TRBV7-2 and TRBJ2-5; maybe TRBD1 (5 bases). V was pared by 7 bases and J by 6 bases, with 12 bases between. This CDR3 is 12 amino acids long. The V gene's germline CDR1 is SGHTA and CDR2 FQGNSA. The CDR3 loop reads CASTGNRKTQYF. DNA of the CDR3: TGTGCCAGCACAGGGAACAGAAAGACCCAGTACTTC.

With respect to this clone: At the DNA level, this CDR3 is encoded by other sequences in the same sample as well. The gene calls are TRBV27 and TRBJ1-2; TRBD1 matches 8 bases. CDR1 and CDR2 (germline): MNHEY, SMNVEV (reference sequence). Unmatched junction bases numbered 4, after V lost 2 bases and J lost 8 bases. CDR3 length: 13 amino acids. CDR3 loop: CASSLGQGSGYTF. In nucleotides, the CDR3 is TGTGCCAGCAGTTTAGGACAGGGTAGCGGCTACACCTTC.

In DNA form, the CDR3 reads TGTGCCAGCAGCTTGGATATACAGGGGGCCCACGAGCAGTACTTC. Translated: CASSLDIQGAHEQYF. V and J are TRBV5-8 and TRBJ2-7; 9 nucleotides agree with TRBD1. V trimming: 0 bases; J trimming: 5 bases; junction bases outside the gene matches: 6. The CDR3 is 15 amino acids. Germline values: CDR1 SGHTS, CDR2 YDEGEE.

The chain uses TRBV7-2 and TRBJ2-1; D is ambiguous. Per germline, CDR1 SGHTA and CDR2 FQGNSA. The CDR3 covers 15 residues. V was cut by 0 bases and J by 2 bases, with 8 bases left in between. As DNA, the CDR3 is TGTGCCAGCAGCTTAGCCGGGTCCCCCTACAATGAGCAGTTCTTC. This encodes CASSLAGSPYNEQFF.

The rearrangement joins TRBV5-1 to TRBJ2-2, with 9 nucleotides matching TRBD2. The CDR3 spans 15 residues. V trimming: 0 bases; J trimming: 9 bases; junction bases outside the gene matches: 6. CDR1 SGHRS and CDR2 YFSETQ come from the germline V gene. The CDR3 protein is CASSLGREGPRELFF. In nucleotides, the CDR3 is TGCGCCAGCAGCTTGGGGCGGGAGGGCCCCAGGGAGCTGTTTTTT.

In its sample, this clone was seen once. The chain is built from TRBV5-4 and TRBJ2-6; weak D call: TRBD2 (6 bases). The V gene lost 5 bases and the J gene lost 12 bases, with 15 bases spanning the gap. The length of the CDR3 is 13 residues. The germline CDR1 and CDR2 sequences are SGHNT and YYREEE (reference sequence). The CDR3 loop reads CASSQLQEGVLTF. CDR3 in DNA: TGTGCCAGCAGTCAATTACAGGAGGGCGTCCTGACTTTC.

The sample holds one count of this clone. The chain joins TRBV6-2 or TRBV6-3 to TRBJ1-1; tentatively, D is TRBD1 (5 bases). CDR3 length: 14 amino acids. Trimming cost V 2 bases and J 0 bases, with 7 bases left between them. Germline CDR1 is MNHEY and CDR2 is SVGEGT. The CDR3 spells CASSYLQVNTEAFF. The CDR3 DNA reads as TGTGCCAGCAGTTACCTACAGGTGAACACTGAAGCTTTCTTT.

The V call is TRBV3-1 (or the pseudogene TRBV3-2), the J call TRBJ2-5; TRBD1 matches 8 bases. The V gene end was trimmed by 1 base and the J gene end by 6 bases; junction bases not matched to a gene: 4. CDR1 LGHDT and CDR2 YNNKEL come from the germline V gene (reference sequence). This CDR3 has 14 residues. CDR3: CASSQVGQGKTQYF. The CDR3 coding sequence is TGTGCCAGCAGCCAAGTCGGACAGGGCAAGACCCAGTACTTC.

This chain joins TRBV9 and TRBJ2-1; 10 bases map to TRBD2. This CDR3 is 16 amino acids long. In germline, CDR1 is SGDLS, CDR2 YYNGEE. V was pared by 4 bases and J by 0 bases, with 4 bases of the junction left unmatched. Written as DNA, the CDR3 is TGTGCCAGCAGCCCCCGGACTAGCGGCTCCTACAATGAGCAGTTCTTC. This sequence encodes CASSPRTSGSYNEQFF. Using reference TRBV9 and TRBJ2-1 for the parts outside the CDR3, the full variable domain is DSGVTQTPKHLITATGQRVTLRCSPRSGDLSVYWYQQSLDQGLQFLIQYYNGEERAKGNILERFSAQQFPDLHSELNLSSLELGDSALYFCASSPRTSGSYNEQFFGPGTRLTVL.

This clone appeared a few times. In DNA, the CDR3 is TGTGCCAGCCTCGGACAACTCGGGCACGAGCAGTACTTC. Translation: CASLGQLGHEQYF. J is TRBJ2-7 and V is TRBV12-3 or TRBV12-4, with D possibly matching TRBD1 (5 bases). The CDR3 length is 13 residues. With 8 bases removed from V and 5 bases from J, the gap between germline ends came to 16 bases.

The gene calls are TRBV5-6 and TRBJ1-5, with D unresolved. The CDR3 runs to 17 residues. Germline CDR1 is SGHDT and CDR2 is YYEEEE. V shed 4 bases and J shed 0 bases, with 17 bases lying between them. The CDR3 bases are TGTGCCAGCAGCCCAGGACGGGAAACTCATAGCAATCAGCCCCAGCATTTT. It is translated as CASSPGRETHSNQPQHF.

V and J are TRBV4-3 and TRBJ2-1, with D maybe TRBD2 (6 bases). The CDR3 is 16 residues long. Trimming took 0 bases from V and 4 from J, leaving 13 bases between them. Germline CDR1 LGHNA, CDR2 YSLEER. CDR3 loop: CASSQDSGLIYNEQFF. The CDR3 DNA follows: TGCGCCAGCAGCCAAGATTCGGGACTTATATACAATGAGCAGTTCTTC.

The V call is TRBV6-1, the J call TRBJ1-2; TRBD1 agrees at 10 bases. The CDR3 sequence is 15 residues long. The trim removed 1 base at V and 4 bases at J, leaving 3 bases unmatched. CDR1 is MNHNS and CDR2 is SASEGT in the germline V gene. The chain's CDR3 is CASSEETGGAYGYTF. DNA of the CDR3: TGTGCCAGCAGTGAAGAGACAGGGGGCGCCTATGGCTACACCTTC.

The chain is built from TRBV2 and TRBJ1-6; TRBD1 matches at 10 bases. The junction had 7 bases not matched to a gene; V was cut back by 10 bases and J by 10 bases. Germline loops: CDR1 SNHLY, CDR2 FYNNEI. The CDR3 runs to 13 residues. This chain's CDR3 is CATTGTGESPLHF. DNA for the CDR3: TGTGCCACCACGGGGACAGGGGAATCACCCCTCCACTTT.

The V and J genes are TRBV2 and TRBJ1-5; no clear D gene. The CDR3 covers 15 residues. Looked up from germline, CDR1 is SNHLY and CDR2 is FYNNEI. The ends were cut back, 3 bases at V and 3 bases at J, with 12 bases in the middle. In nucleotides, the CDR3 is TGTGCCAGCAGTGAGAGGGAAACCCCCAATCAGCCCCAGCATTTT. Encoded protein: CASSERETPNQPQHF.

V and J are TRBV28 and TRBJ1-2; D call uncertain. Germline-derived CDR1 and CDR2 are MDHEN and SYDVKM. Trimming cost V 8 bases and J 4 bases, with 14 bases left between them. CDR3 size: 13 residues. The CDR3 DNA sequence: TGTGCCAGCGACTCGAGAGCGGCCTATGGCTACACCTTC. This encodes CASDSRAAYGYTF.

The rearrangement joins TRBV20-1 to TRBJ2-5; 11 bases agree with TRBD2. Germline V lookup: CDR1 DFQATT, CDR2 SNEGSKA (reference sequence). This CDR3 region has 17 residues. V lost 3 bases to trimming and J lost 4 bases; unmatched junction nucleotides: 13. The CDR3 protein is CSASGSGGAEVLETQYF. The DNA of the CDR3 is TGCAGTGCTAGTGGTAGCGGGGGGGCCGAAGTCCTAGAGACCCAGTACTTC.

This clone was seen only once. This chain connects TRBV3-1 (or the pseudogene TRBV3-2) to TRBJ1-5, with a tentative D call TRBD1 (5 bases). Germline assignment: CDR1 LGHDT and CDR2 YNNKEL (reference sequence). V was clipped by 1 base and J by 0 bases, with 10 bases between them. This CDR3 contains 16 residues. CDR3 coding DNA: TGTGCCAGCAGCCAAGGGGTCCAGGGTAGCAATCAGCCCCAGCATTTT. Protein: CASSQGVQGSNQPQHF.

This chain links TRBV12-3 or TRBV12-4 with TRBJ1-2, with D perhaps matching TRBD1 (5 bases). V lost 6 bases to trimming and J lost 3 bases, with 8 bases between them. This CDR3 is built from 12 residues. The CDR3 loop is CASRQVHYGYTF. As DNA, the CDR3 is TGTGCCAGCAGACAGGTCCACTATGGCTACACCTTC.

This rearrangement joins TRBV7-9 to TRBJ2-7, with 7 bases matching TRBD1. CDR3 length equals 14 residues. V shed 5 bases and J 3 bases; nucleotides not matched to a gene: 7. Germline V lookup: CDR1 SEHNR, CDR2 FQNEAQ (reference sequence). The CDR3 reads CASSPRQGLYEQYF. CDR3 in DNA: TGTGCCAGCAGCCCTCGACAGGGCCTCTACGAGCAGTACTTC.

The chain combines TRBV6-5 with TRBJ2-7; D perhaps matches TRBD1 (6 bases). CDR1 is MNHEY and CDR2 is SVGAGI in the germline V gene. The V end lost 7 bases, the J end lost 4 bases, and 11 bases lay between the germline ends. The CDR3 sequence is 12 residues long. CDR3 residues: CASMDRTYEQYF. In DNA form, the CDR3 reads TGTGCCAGCATGGACAGAACTTACGAGCAGTACTTC.

This clone was observed a few times. This chain connects TRBV7-2 to TRBJ1-6; weak D call: TRBD1 (5 bases). Germline CDR1 reads SGHTA; CDR2 reads FQGNSA. The CDR3 extends over 13 amino acids. The V end lost 2 bases, the J end lost 15 bases, and 14 bases lay between the germline ends. CDR3: CASSLSNGQGLHF. For the CDR3, the DNA is TGTGCCAGCAGCTTATCCAATGGGCAGGGCCTCCACTTT.